This T cell receptor (beta chain) appears in the sequencing data of a study of blood T cell repertoires in COVID-19 (TCRdb year 2020). In terms of the full investigation: Collaborator samples came from the United States, Italy and Spain and covered acute and convalescent phases of COVID-19. Samples were obtained from the ongoing ImmuneRACE study (first 160 participants) and from 1,254 subjects provided by 6 global collaborators. The repertoires were released in a freely available public database meant as a resource for research on the immune response to SARS-CoV-2. Where available, HLA class I and class II types were taken from metadata supplied by the sample provider and were not determined by assay-based typing. Nearly every sample came with metadata listing a de-identified subject ID, COVID-19 status, age in years and sex. The material from the prospective study consisted of cDNA or gDNA derived from T cells, B-cell-depleted T cells, or PBMCs. Subjects who had been exposed to COVID-19, were actively infected with it, or had recovered from it provided the deeply sampled blood TCRbeta repertoires that made up the dataset. What the work shows at the level of the full study, not this receptor alone: How much clinical and demographic metadata was included differed by source and by participant, and the metadata was provided uncurated.

According to the germline V gene, CDR1 reads MNHEY and CDR2 reads SVGAGI. Taken from cysteine to phenylalanine, the CDR3 has 11 residues. Kept here is only the CDR3 DNA, which spans 33 bases and is read in frame from base 1. The junction carries 7 bases between V and J, which are trimmed by 8 bases and 2 bases respectively. As for this clone: Its antigen remains unidentified. Qualities for individual bases were not recorded, and no much larger clone is one base off.

The immunoSEQ Assay, a bias-controlled multiplex PCR, was used to amplify TCRbeta CDR3 regions from genomic DNA. On the authors' methods: The number of nucleated cells in each sample was estimated from the amplification of reference gene primers within the assay. Sequence reads were collapsed and filtered to measure the absolute abundance of every unique TCRbeta CDR3 rearrangement. Productive Simpson clonality was computed per sample as the square root of Simpson's diversity index over productive rearrangements. The source is immuneACCESS, and TCRdb retained only in-frame sequences with V and J called. Part of the clones is not carried over; for the studies checked, unresolved V genes explain less than half of this, and the remainder is unexplained. The V and J calls and the clone size are those of that table, but D and trimming were determined from the DNA. Recorded for this sample are around 310,000 clones; roughly 90% of them occurred a single time. The biggest ten clones account for around 9% of the sample.

Participants in the prospective study were enrolled through a virtual design, were aged roughly 18 to 90 years, and lived in roughly 24 United States geographic areas. In the prospective study, participants were assigned to cohorts based on the clinical history participants reported in a screening survey and a study questionnaire. Recovered participants in ImmuneRACE Cohort 3 were defined as having two consecutive negative NP/OP PCR tests, clearance from a healthcare professional, or resolution of symptoms. In the prospective study, mobile phlebotomists collected whole blood, serum and a nasopharyngeal or oropharyngeal swab from each participant. Participants in the prospective study had the option to provide additional blood draws and questionnaires over an approximately 2-month period. Before DNA extraction, prospective study blood samples were shipped either frozen or at room temperature.

The chain couples TRBV6-5 to TRBJ2-7; a tentative D match to TRBD2 spans 5 bases. Sequenced material: PBMCs or T cells enriched from blood (not recorded which). This TCR was recovered from a woman in her 30s who had recovered from COVID-19. The CDR3 loop reads CASGRAYEQYF. The DNA is TGTGCCAGCGGGCGGGCCTACGAGCAGTACTTC.